These 14 T cell receptor beta chains share one sample of origin, sequenced in a study of blood T cell repertoires in COVID-19. Clones were sequenced by immunoSEQ multiplex PCR, and TCRdb holds only the in-frame ones, with some missing. The profile covers about 300,000 clones, with roughly 88% appearing a single time and under 2% taken by the ten largest. Sequencing was carried out using peripheral blood. The receptor source for this set is a woman aged 50 to 60 with acute or convalescent COVID-19.

Written as DNA, the CDR3 is TGTGCCAGCAGCGTAGAGAGGGCGGATGGCTACACCTTC. Residues: CASSVERADGYTF. V gene TRBV9 combines with J gene TRBJ1-2; no reliable D call. Trimming stripped 0 bases from V and 6 bases from J, with 9 bases between. The CDR3 spans 13 residues. CDR1 is SGDLS, CDR2 YYNGEE, per germline.

The chain joins TRBV28 to TRBJ1-2, with D uncertain. CDR1 MDHEN and CDR2 SYDVKM come from the germline V gene. The length of the CDR3 is 15 residues. V gave up 3 bases and J gave up 7 bases, with 18 bases separating them. In DNA, the CDR3 is TGTGCCAGCAGTTTCTACGACATGGGGAGGACTGGCTACACCTTC. This translates into CASSFYDMGRTGYTF.

This rearrangement joins TRBV6-2 or TRBV6-3 to TRBJ2-7; D is uncertain. The V end lost 2 bases, the J end lost 4 bases, and 9 bases lay between the germline ends. This CDR3 has 13 amino acids. Germline V gene lookup returns CDR1 MNHEY and CDR2 SVGEGT. DNA of the CDR3: TGTGCCAGCAGTTACCGCGTATCTTACGAGCAGTACTTC. Translated: CASSYRVSYEQYF.

For the CDR3, the DNA is TGTGCCTGCCGAAAGGCGGGCCTCTCTGGGGCCAACGTCCTGACTTTC. Translating gives CACRKAGLSGANVLTF. The genes are TRBV30 and TRBJ2-6, with a possible D match to TRBD2 (5 bases). In germline, CDR1 is GTSNPN, CDR2 SVGIG (reference sequence). The CDR3 is 16 amino acids. V shed 6 bases and J shed 0 bases, with 15 bases lying between them. Looking up the rest from reference TRBV30 and TRBJ2-6 gives the full variable domain: SQTIHQWPATLVQPVGSPLSLECTVEGTSNPNLYWYRQAAGRGLQLLFYSVGIGQISSEVPQNLSASRPQDRQFILSSKKLLLSDSGFYLCACRKAGLSGANVLTFGAGSRLTVL.

The genes are TRBV7-2 and TRBJ1-5, with a tentative D call TRBD1 (6 bases). CDR1 and CDR2 from the germline V gene are SGHTA and FQGNSA. CDR3 length: 16 residues. Trimming took 1 base from V and 6 from J, leaving 16 bases between them. Here the CDR3 DNA reads TGTGCCAGCAGCTTAGAGGCACCAGGGGTCGGTCAGCCCCAGCATTTT. Translated: CASSLEAPGVGQPQHF.

The chain uses TRBV7-9 and TRBJ1-1; D perhaps matches TRBD1 (5 bases). Germline lookup yields CDR1 SEHNR and CDR2 FQNEAQ (reference sequence). CDR3 length: 12 residues. The CDR3 sequence is CALGGENTEAFF. CDR3 bases: TGTGCTTTGGGGGGAGAAAACACTGAAGCTTTCTTT.

The chain links TRBV7-9 to TRBJ1-1, with unresolved D. In germline, CDR1 is SEHNR, CDR2 FQNEAQ (reference sequence). Trimming pared 7 bases from V and 1 base from J, leaving 10 bases between. CDR3 length: 13 amino acids. CDR3 region: CASTAVANTEAFF. CDR3 DNA: TGTGCCAGCACCGCGGTGGCGAACACTGAAGCTTTCTTT.

The chain is built from TRBV9 and TRBJ1-6; 9 bases line up with TRBD1. The CDR3 sequence is 15 residues long. J lost 6 bases, V lost 4 bases, and 5 bases had no gene match. CDR1 and CDR2 from the germline V gene are SGDLS and YYNGEE. The CDR3 nucleotides are TGTGCCAGCAGCCCCCAGGGACAGGGTAATTCACCCCTCCACTTT. Its protein is CASSPQGQGNSPLHF.

Only one count was recorded for this clone. The chain recombines TRBV4-1 with TRBJ1-5; D is ambiguous. V lost 0 bases and J lost 3, with 9 bases in between. The germline gives CDR1 MGHRA, CDR2 YSYEKL. This CDR3 region has 15 residues. This CDR3 is CASSQDTGSNQPQHF. The CDR3 bases are TGCGCCAGCAGCCAAGATACCGGTTCCAATCAGCCCCAGCATTTT.

V is TRBV18 and J is TRBJ1-1, with unresolved D. With 3 bases removed from V and 3 bases from J, the gap between germline ends came to 17 bases. Germline V gene lookup returns CDR1 KGHSH and CDR2 LQKENI. The CDR3 has 16 amino acids. In nucleotides, the CDR3 is TGTGCCAGCTCACCCCCTGGGTCGTCCCGGGACACTGAAGCTTTCTTT. It specifies CASSPPGSSRDTEAFF.

The V and J genes are TRBV27 and TRBJ2-7; possibly TRBD2 for D (6 bases). Germline loops: CDR1 MNHEY, CDR2 SMNVEV (reference sequence). This CDR3 is 14 amino acids long. V lost 3 bases and J lost 3, with 12 bases in between. The CDR3 spells CASSFVGRNYEQYF. The CDR3 nucleotides read TGTGCCAGCAGTTTCGTCGGGAGAAACTACGAGCAGTACTTC.

V is TRBV25-1 and J is TRBJ1-4, with 12 bases that match TRBD1. CDR1 MGHDK and CDR2 SYGVNS come from the germline V gene. This CDR3 comprises 16 residues. After removal of 6 bases from V and 3 bases from J, the junction contained 5 bases not matched to a gene. The DNA of the CDR3 is TGTGCCAGCAGCGAGGGACAGGGGGCGGCTAATGAAAAACTGTTTTTT. Protein sequence: CASSEGQGAANEKLFF.

This CDR3 is CASSQLGTSGEGGTKNIQYF. Here the CDR3 DNA reads TGTGCCAGCAGCCAACTTGGGACTAGCGGGGAGGGTGGGACCAAAAACATTCAGTACTTC. The chain combines TRBV3-1 (or the pseudogene TRBV3-2) with TRBJ2-4, with 13 bases fitting TRBD2. Germline V CDR1 and CDR2: LGHDT, YNNKEL (reference sequence). The length of the CDR3 is 20 residues. Trimming at V came to 2 bases and at J to 2 bases, leaving 12 bases not matched to a gene.

The count of this clone is one. The rearrangement joins TRBV5-1 to TRBJ2-7; D is perhaps TRBD2 (6 bases). This CDR3 has 15 amino acids. Germline lookup yields CDR1 SGHRS and CDR2 YFSETQ. Trimming cost V 0 bases and J 4 bases, with 14 bases left between them. CDR3 in amino acids: CASSLVAGLEYEQYF. As DNA, the CDR3 is TGCGCCAGCAGCTTGGTTGCGGGGCTCGAGTACGAGCAGTACTTC.